This is a list of T cell receptor beta chains from one sample in a study of beta chain features in type 1 diabetes. TCRdb's copy holds only in-frame clones and misses some; the assay was immunoSEQ multiplex PCR. Among fewer than 900,000 clones listed, 15% to 20% were seen once. Sequencing was carried out using naive CD4+ T cells from blood. The receptors were gathered from a woman in her late teens or twenties in good health. CDR3s include the opening cysteine and the closing phenylalanine or tryptophan. A D gene is named only where the DNA matches it firmly. Clone size appears in some rows only: once, few, many, or a class for an expanded clone.

v_gene	j_gene	abundance	d_gene	CDR3aa	CDR3nt
TRBV5-8	TRBJ2-1	.	.	CASSDFAGRLHEQFF	TGTGCCAGCAGCGACTTCGCGGGACGCTTGCATGAGCAGTTCTTC
TRBV2	TRBJ1-4	.	.	CASSEAGPIELFF	TGTGCCAGCAGTGAAGCGGGTCCCATAGAACTGTTTTTT
TRBV7-2	TRBJ1-5	.	TRBD1	CASSLGQGALGQPQHF	TGTGCCAGCAGCTTGGGACAGGGGGCGTTGGGCCAGCCCCAGCATTTT
TRBV4-3	TRBJ2-2	few	TRBD2	CASSQYRLAGGPISGELFF	TGCGCCAGCAGCCAATATAGACTAGCGGGAGGGCCAATTTCCGGGGAGCTGTTTTTT
TRBV7-2	TRBJ2-2	.	.	CASTRSGTNTGELFF	TGTGCCAGCACCCGAAGCGGAACGAACACCGGGGAGCTGTTTTTT
TRBV28	TRBJ2-7	.	TRBD1	CASSWTGYEQYF	TGTGCCAGCAGTTGGACAGGGTACGAGCAGTACTTC
TRBV5-5	TRBJ1-1	few	.	CASSLFGRGMNTEAFF	TGTGCCAGCAGCTTGTTCGGGCGGGGTATGAACACTGAAGCTTTCTTT
TRBV28	TRBJ2-1	.	TRBD1	CASSPWTGLSESSYNEQFF	TGTGCCAGCAGCCCATGGACAGGGTTATCCGAGAGCTCCTACAATGAGCAGTTCTTC
TRBV4-2	TRBJ2-5	.	.	CASSQEGLGAETQYF	TGTGCCAGCAGCCAAGAAGGTCTGGGTGCAGAGACCCAGTACTTC
TRBV7-2	TRBJ2-5	few	.	CASSQRIGEETQYF	TGTGCCAGCAGTCAAAGGATTGGGGAAGAGACCCAGTACTTC
TRBV29-1	TRBJ2-4	.	.	CSVRVVGGKNIQYF	TGCAGCGTTAGGGTGGTGGGCGGGAAAAACATTCAGTACTTC
TRBV6-5	TRBJ2-1	few	.	CASSYAAAYNEQFF	TGTGCCAGCAGTTACGCGGCTGCTTACAATGAGCAGTTCTTC
TRBV25-1	TRBJ1-1	.	.	CASSHARAIHTEAFF	TGTGCCAGCAGCCACGCCCGGGCAATTCACACTGAAGCTTTCTTT
TRBV11-3	TRBJ1-5	few	.	CASSPLPLKRVRNQPQHF	TGTGCCAGCAGCCCTCTCCCTCTTAAAAGGGTGAGGAATCAGCCCCAGCATTTT
TRBV18	TRBJ2-7	.	TRBD2	CASSLTLPSGGSYEQYF	TGTGCCAGCTCACTCACCCTACCCAGCGGGGGAAGCTACGAGCAGTACTTC
TRBV5-1	TRBJ2-2	once	TRBD2	CASSSGTSNTGELFF	TGCGCCAGCAGCTCCGGGACTAGTAACACCGGGGAGCTGTTTTTT
TRBV27	TRBJ2-2	.	TRBD1	CASRRTGGTGELFF	TGTGCCAGCAGAAGGACAGGGGGCACCGGGGAGCTGTTTTTT
TRBV29-1	TRBJ2-2	.	TRBD1	CSVEETGDHTGELFF	TGCAGCGTTGAAGAAACAGGGGACCACACCGGGGAGCTGTTTTTT
TRBV29-1	TRBJ1-4	.	TRBD1	CSVSRTGWEKLFF	TGCAGCGTTTCCAGGACAGGGTGGGAAAAACTGTTTTTT
TRBV6-1	TRBJ2-7	.	TRBD1	CASSAILGQGAYEQYF	TGTGCCAGCAGTGCAATCTTGGGACAGGGGGCCTACGAGCAGTACTTC
TRBV7-3	TRBJ2-1	.	TRBD2	CASSITGTSGYNEQFF	TGTGCCAGCAGCATCACCGGGACTAGCGGCTACAATGAGCAGTTCTTC
TRBV28	TRBJ1-1	.	.	CASRQPLTEAFF	TGTGCCAGCAGACAACCTCTGACTGAAGCTTTCTTT
TRBV4-2	TRBJ2-3	few	TRBD2	CASSQDRAAPSGRRDTQYF	TGTGCCAGCAGCCAAGATCGGGCCGCGCCTAGCGGGAGGCGGGATACGCAGTATTTT
TRBV27	TRBJ2-5	few	.	CASSLGGQQGTQYF	TGTGCCAGCAGTTTAGGAGGCCAGCAAGGGACCCAGTACTTC
TRBV15	TRBJ1-2	.	.	CATRTGSNYGYTF	TGTGCCACCAGGACAGGTTCTAACTATGGCTACACCTTC
TRBV7-2	TRBJ2-3	few	TRBD2	CASSLGALAAGTQYF	TGTGCCAGCAGCTTAGGAGCTCTAGCGGCCGGTACGCAGTATTTT
TRBV18	TRBJ2-7	few	.	CASSPRGPSYEQYF	TGTGCCAGCTCACCAAGGGGACCCTCCTACGAGCAGTACTTC
TRBV5-4	TRBJ1-2	few	.	CASSFQGSGYGYTF	TGTGCCAGCAGCTTCCAGGGTAGTGGCTATGGCTACACCTTC
TRBV9	TRBJ1-1	.	.	CASSVAPDTEAFF	TGTGCCAGCAGCGTAGCCCCGGACACTGAAGCTTTCTTT
TRBV14	TRBJ2-2	.	.	CASSPRLRNTGELFF	TGTGCCAGCAGCCCTAGGCTGCGTAACACCGGGGAGCTGTTTTTT
TRBV7-2	TRBJ2-7	few	.	CASSLGGRRHYEQYF	TGTGCCAGCAGCTTAGGAGGCAGGAGACACTACGAGCAGTACTTC
TRBV29-1	TRBJ1-2	few	TRBD1	CSVRTGFGRTYYGYTF	TGCAGCGTCCGGACAGGATTTGGACGTACCTACTATGGCTACACCTTC
TRBV28	TRBJ2-7	few	TRBD1	CASSLYGQGRTYEQYF	TGTGCCAGCAGTTTATACGGACAGGGAAGAACCTACGAGCAGTACTTC
TRBV28	TRBJ1-2	.	.	CASSLDNYGYTF	TGTGCCAGCAGCCTTGATAACTATGGCTACACCTTC
TRBV28	TRBJ2-7	.	.	CASCRGATLEQYF	TGTGCCAGCTGCCGGGGGGCGACTTTGGAGCAGTACTTC
TRBV2	TRBJ2-1	.	TRBD1	CASSSLTGAMGNEQFF	TGTGCCAGCAGTTCGCTAACAGGGGCGATGGGCAATGAGCAGTTCTTC
TRBV25-1	TRBJ2-5	.	TRBD2	CASSVAGTETQYF	TGTGCCAGCAGTGTAGCGGGAACTGAGACCCAGTACTTC
TRBV4-3	TRBJ2-4	.	TRBD1	CASSQDQGQGIAKNIQYF	TGCGCCAGCAGCCAAGATCAGGGACAGGGGATAGCCAAAAACATTCAGTACTTC
TRBV2	TRBJ2-5	.	.	CASSEDMGLTQYF	TGTGCCAGCAGTGAAGATATGGGTTTGACCCAGTACTTC
TRBV7-3	TRBJ2-3	once	.	CASAQGGSTDTQYF	TGTGCCAGCGCCCAAGGAGGTTCCACAGATACGCAGTATTTT
TRBV5-1	TRBJ2-7	few	.	CASSLASVNEQYF	TGCGCCAGCAGCTTGGCTAGCGTTAACGAGCAGTACTTC
TRBV6-5	TRBJ1-5	.	.	CASSYGGAGQPQHF	TGTGCCAGCAGTTACGGGGGGGCTGGTCAGCCCCAGCATTTT
TRBV20-1	TRBJ2-7	.	.	CSATRTIQYF	TGCAGTGCTACCCGGACTATCCAGTACTTC
TRBV28	TRBJ2-7	few	.	CASRSNEQYF	TGTGCCAGCAGATCAAACGAGCAGTACTTC
TRBV7-2	TRBJ2-3	few	.	CASSFSWDTQYF	TGTGCCAGCAGCTTCAGCTGGGATACGCAGTATTTT
TRBV15	TRBJ2-3	.	.	CATSRVGSSTDTQYF	TGTGCCACCAGCAGGGTCGGGTCTAGCACAGATACGCAGTATTTT
TRBV7-8	TRBJ2-5	.	.	CASSRTRETQYF	TGTGCCAGCAGCCGGACCCGGGAGACCCAGTACTTC
TRBV28	TRBJ2-5	.	.	CASSLVPPQETQYF	TGTGCCAGCAGTTTGGTCCCCCCGCAAGAGACCCAGTACTTC
TRBV2	TRBJ2-1	few	.	CASTLLEASYNEQFF	TGTGCCAGCACCCTACTGGAAGCCTCCTACAATGAGCAGTTCTTC
TRBV7-2	TRBJ2-5	few	.	CASSLYGTAQETQYF	TGTGCCAGCAGCTTATACGGTACGGCCCAAGAGACCCAGTACTTC
TRBV27	TRBJ1-2	few	TRBD1	CASSLDRNYGYTF	TGTGCCAGCAGTTTGGACAGGAACTATGGCTACACCTTC
TRBV10-3	TRBJ2-7	few	.	CATTEAAEYYEQYF	TGTGCCACCACGGAGGCAGCGGAATACTACGAGCAGTACTTC
TRBV28	TRBJ1-1	.	TRBD1	CASSPDRANTEAFF	TGTGCCAGCAGTCCGGACAGGGCTAACACTGAAGCTTTCTTT
TRBV6-5	TRBJ2-7	.	.	CASSFSNSAAEQYF	TGTGCCAGCAGCTTCTCAAACTCCGCGGCCGAGCAGTACTTC
TRBV4-2	TRBJ2-1	few	.	CASSKGDTSYNEQFF	TGTGCCAGCTCCAAAGGGGACACCTCCTACAATGAGCAGTTCTTC
TRBV7-9	TRBJ1-1	few	.	CASIPWGEAAEAFF	TGTGCCAGCATCCCATGGGGGGAGGCGGCTGAAGCTTTCTTT
TRBV15	TRBJ2-7	few	.	CATSRAPGGPMYEQYF	TGTGCCACCAGCAGAGCCCCTGGGGGGCCTATGTACGAGCAGTACTTC
TRBV7-2	TRBJ2-5	.	.	CASSLVSRVQETQYF	TGTGCCAGCAGCTTAGTTAGCCGGGTACAAGAGACCCAGTACTTC
TRBV2	TRBJ2-1	.	TRBD1	CASKRTGVTNEQFF	TGTGCCAGCAAAAGGACAGGGGTTACGAATGAGCAGTTCTTC